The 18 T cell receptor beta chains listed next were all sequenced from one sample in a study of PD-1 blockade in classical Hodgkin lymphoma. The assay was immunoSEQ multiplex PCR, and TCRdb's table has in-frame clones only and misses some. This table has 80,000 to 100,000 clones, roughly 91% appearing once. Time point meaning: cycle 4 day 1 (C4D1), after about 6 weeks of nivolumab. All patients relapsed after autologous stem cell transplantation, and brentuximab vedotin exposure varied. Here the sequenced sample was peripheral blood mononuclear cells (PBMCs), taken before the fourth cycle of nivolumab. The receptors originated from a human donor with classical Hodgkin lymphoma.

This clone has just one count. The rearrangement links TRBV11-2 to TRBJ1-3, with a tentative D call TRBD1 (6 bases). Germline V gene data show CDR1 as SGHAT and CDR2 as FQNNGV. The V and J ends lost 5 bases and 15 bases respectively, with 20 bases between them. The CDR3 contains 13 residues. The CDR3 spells CASSPYRDDRKYF. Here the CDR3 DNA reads TGTGCCAGCAGCCCTTACCGAGATGACAGGAAATATTTT.

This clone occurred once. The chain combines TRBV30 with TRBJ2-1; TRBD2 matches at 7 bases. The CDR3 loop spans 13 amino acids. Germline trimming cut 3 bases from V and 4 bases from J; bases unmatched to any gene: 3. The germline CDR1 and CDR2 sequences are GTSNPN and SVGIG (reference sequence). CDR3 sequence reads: CAWSRREYNEQFF. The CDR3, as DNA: TGTGCCTGGAGCAGGCGGGAGTACAATGAGCAGTTCTTC.

The CDR3 DNA is TGTGCCAGCAGCCTAAAAGGGACAGATACGCAGTATTTT. It specifies CASSLKGTDTQYF. The chain joins TRBV7-3 to TRBJ2-3, with D hard to call. This CDR3 spans 13 amino acids. The germline V gene has CDR1 SGHTA and CDR2 FQGTGA. V was shortened by 5 bases and J by 3 bases, with 9 bases between the two germline ends. The variable domain in full, completed from reference TRBV7-3 and TRBJ2-3, reads GAGVSQTPSNKVTEKGKYVELRCDPISGHTALYWYRQSLGQGPEFLIYFQGTGAADDSGLPNDRFFAVRPEGSVSTLKIQRTERGDSAVYLCASSLKGTDTQYFGPGTRLTVL.

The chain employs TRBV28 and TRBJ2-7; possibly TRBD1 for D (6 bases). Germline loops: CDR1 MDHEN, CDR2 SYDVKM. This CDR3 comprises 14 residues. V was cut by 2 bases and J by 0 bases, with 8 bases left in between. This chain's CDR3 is CASSLQGISYEQYF. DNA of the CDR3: TGTGCCAGCAGTTTACAGGGGATCTCCTACGAGCAGTACTTC.

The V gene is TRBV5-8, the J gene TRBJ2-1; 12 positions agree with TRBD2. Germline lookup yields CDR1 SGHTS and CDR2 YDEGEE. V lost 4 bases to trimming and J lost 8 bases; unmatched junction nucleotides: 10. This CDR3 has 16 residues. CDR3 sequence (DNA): TGTGCCAGCAGCCCCCGAAGGCTAGCGGGAGGGGATGAGCAGTTCTTC. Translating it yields CASSPRRLAGGDEQFF.

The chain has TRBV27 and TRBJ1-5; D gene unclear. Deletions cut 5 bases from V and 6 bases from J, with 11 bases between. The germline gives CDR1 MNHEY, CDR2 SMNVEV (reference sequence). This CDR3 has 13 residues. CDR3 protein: CASSPGPGQPQHF. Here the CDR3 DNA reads TGTGCCAGCAGTCCCGGACCGGGTCAGCCCCAGCATTTT.

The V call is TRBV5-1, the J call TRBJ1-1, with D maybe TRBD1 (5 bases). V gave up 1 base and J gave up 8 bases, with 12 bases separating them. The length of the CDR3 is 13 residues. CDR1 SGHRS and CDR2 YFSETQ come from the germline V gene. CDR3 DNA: TGCGCCAGCAGCTTGAAGGGGCTGCCCGAAGCTTTCTTT. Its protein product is CASSLKGLPEAFF.

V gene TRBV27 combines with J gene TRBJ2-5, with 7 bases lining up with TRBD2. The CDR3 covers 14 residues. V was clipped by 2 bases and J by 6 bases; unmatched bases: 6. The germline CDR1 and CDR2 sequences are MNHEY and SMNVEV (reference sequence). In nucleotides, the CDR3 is TGTGCCAGCAGTTTAGGGGGGGGGATTAAGACCCAGTACTTC. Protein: CASSLGGGIKTQYF.

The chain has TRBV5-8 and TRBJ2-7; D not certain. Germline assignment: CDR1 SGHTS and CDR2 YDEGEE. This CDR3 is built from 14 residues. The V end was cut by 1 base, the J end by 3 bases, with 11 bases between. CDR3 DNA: TGTGCCAGCAGCTTGTTTCAGAGCCACTACGAGCAGTACTTC. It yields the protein CASSLFQSHYEQYF.

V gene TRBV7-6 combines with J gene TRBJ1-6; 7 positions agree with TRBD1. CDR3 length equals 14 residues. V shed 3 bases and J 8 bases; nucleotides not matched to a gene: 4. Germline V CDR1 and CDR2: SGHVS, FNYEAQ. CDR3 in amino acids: CASSFRQGDSPLHF. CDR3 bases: TGTGCCAGCAGCTTCCGGCAGGGGGATTCACCCCTCCACTTT.

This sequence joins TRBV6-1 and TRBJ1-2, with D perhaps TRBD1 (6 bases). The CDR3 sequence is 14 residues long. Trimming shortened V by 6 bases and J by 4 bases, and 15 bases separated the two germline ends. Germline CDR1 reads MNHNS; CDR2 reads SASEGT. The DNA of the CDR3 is TGTGCCAGCAGCCCCGGGACATTTGGCTATGGCTACACCTTC. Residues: CASSPGTFGYGYTF.

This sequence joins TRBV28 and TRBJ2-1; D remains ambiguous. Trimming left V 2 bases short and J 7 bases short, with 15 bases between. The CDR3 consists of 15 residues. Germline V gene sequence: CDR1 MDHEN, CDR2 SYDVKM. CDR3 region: CASSLGSELGNEQFF. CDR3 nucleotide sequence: TGTGCCAGCAGTTTAGGGTCGGAGTTGGGGAATGAGCAGTTCTTC.

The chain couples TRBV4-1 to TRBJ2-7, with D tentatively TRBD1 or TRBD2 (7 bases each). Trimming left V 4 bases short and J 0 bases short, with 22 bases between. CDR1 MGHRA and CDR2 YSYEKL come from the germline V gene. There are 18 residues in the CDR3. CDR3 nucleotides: TGCGCCAGCAGCCGCCAAAGGGGGGAGGGGGCCAGCTCCTACGAGCAGTACTTC. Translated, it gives CASSRQRGEGASSYEQYF.

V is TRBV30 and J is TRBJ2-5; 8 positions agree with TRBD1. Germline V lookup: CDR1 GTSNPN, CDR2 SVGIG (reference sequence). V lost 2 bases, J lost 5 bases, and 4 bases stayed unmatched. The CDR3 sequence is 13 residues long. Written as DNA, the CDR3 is TGTGCCTGGAGTCCCGGACAGGGCGAGACCCAGTACTTC. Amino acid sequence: CAWSPGQGETQYF.

The CDR3 nucleotides read TGTGCCAGCAGTTTATTCACCGGGAAACAAGAGACCCAGTACTTC. It yields the protein CASSLFTGKQETQYF. This sequence joins TRBV27 and TRBJ2-5; tentative D call: TRBD2 (5 bases). Germline lookup yields CDR1 MNHEY and CDR2 SMNVEV (reference sequence). The CDR3 totals 15 residues. V lost 1 base, J lost 2 bases, and 11 bases lay in between.

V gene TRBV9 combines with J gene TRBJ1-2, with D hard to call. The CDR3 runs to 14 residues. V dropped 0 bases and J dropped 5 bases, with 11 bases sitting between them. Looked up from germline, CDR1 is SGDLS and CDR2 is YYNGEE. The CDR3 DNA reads TGTGCCAGCAGCGTAGCTAAGGGAGGATATGGCTACACCTTC. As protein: CASSVAKGGYGYTF.

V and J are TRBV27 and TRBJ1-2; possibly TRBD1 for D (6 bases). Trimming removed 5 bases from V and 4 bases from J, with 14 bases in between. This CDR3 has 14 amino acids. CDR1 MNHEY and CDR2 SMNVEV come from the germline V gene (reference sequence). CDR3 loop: CASSSSGVFYGYTF. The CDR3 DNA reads TGTGCCAGCAGTAGTTCAGGGGTTTTCTATGGCTACACCTTC.

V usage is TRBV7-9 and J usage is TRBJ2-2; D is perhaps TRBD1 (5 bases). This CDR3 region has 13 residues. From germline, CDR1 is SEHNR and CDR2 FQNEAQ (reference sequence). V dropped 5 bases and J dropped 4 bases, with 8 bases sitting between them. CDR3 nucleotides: TGTGCCAGCAGCCCAAGGGGCACCGGGGAGCTGTTTTTT. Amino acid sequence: CASSPRGTGELFF.